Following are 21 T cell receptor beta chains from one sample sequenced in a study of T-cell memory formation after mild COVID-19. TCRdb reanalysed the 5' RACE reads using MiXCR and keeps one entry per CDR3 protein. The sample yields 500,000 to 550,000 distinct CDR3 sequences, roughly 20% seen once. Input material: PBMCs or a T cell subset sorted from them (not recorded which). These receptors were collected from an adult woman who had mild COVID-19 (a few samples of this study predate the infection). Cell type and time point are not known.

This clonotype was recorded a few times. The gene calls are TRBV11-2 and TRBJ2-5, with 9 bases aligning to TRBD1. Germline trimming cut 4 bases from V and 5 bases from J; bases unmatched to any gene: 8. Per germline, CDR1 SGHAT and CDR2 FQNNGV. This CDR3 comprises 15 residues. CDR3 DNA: TGTGCCAGCAGCTCAATACTGACAGGGGGGGAGACCCAGTACTTC. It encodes CASSSILTGGETQYF.

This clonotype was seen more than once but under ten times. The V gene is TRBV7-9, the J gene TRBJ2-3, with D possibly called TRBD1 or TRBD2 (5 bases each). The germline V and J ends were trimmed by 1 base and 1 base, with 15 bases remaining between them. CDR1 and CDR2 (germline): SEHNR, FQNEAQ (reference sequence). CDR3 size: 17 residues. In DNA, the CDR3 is TGTGCCAGCAGCTTAGGACGGACCGGGGCAGGCACAGATACGCAGTATTTT. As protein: CASSLGRTGAGTDTQYF.

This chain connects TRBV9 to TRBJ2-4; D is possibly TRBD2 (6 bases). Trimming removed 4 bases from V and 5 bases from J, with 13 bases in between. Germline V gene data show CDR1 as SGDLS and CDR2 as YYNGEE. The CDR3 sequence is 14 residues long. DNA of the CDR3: TGTGCCAGCAGCCCCGGGGGAAGCCAAAACATTCAGTACTTC. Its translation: CASSPGGSQNIQYF.

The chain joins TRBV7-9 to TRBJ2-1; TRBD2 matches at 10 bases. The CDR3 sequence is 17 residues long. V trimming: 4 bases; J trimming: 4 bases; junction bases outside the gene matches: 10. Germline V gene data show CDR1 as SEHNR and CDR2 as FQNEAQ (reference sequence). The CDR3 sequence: CASSSSLAGDRYNEQFF. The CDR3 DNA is TGTGCCAGCAGCTCCTCTCTAGCGGGAGATAGGTACAATGAGCAGTTCTTC.

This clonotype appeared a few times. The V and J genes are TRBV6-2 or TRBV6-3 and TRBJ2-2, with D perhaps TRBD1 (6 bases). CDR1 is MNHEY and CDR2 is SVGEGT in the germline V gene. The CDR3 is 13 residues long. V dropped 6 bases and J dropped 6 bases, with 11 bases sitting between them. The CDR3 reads CASRKDSSGELFF. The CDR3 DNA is TGTGCCAGCAGGAAGGACAGCTCCGGGGAGCTGTTTTTT.

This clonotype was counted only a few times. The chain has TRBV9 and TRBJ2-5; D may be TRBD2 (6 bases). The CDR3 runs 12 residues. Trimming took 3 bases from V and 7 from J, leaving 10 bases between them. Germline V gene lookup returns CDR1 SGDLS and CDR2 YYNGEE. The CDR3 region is CASSEPGGTQYF. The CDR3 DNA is TGTGCCAGCAGCGAGCCCGGGGGGACCCAGTACTTC.

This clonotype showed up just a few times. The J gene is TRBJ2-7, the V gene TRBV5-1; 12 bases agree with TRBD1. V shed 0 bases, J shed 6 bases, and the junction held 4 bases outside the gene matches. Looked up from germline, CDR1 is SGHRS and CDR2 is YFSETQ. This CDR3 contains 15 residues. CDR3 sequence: CASSLAGTGGAEQYF. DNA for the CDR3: TGCGCCAGCAGCTTGGCCGGGACAGGGGGCGCCGAGCAGTACTTC.

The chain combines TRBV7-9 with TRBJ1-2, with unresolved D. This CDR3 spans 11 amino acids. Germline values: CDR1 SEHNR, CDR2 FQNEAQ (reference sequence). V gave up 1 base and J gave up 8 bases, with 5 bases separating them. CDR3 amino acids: CASSLVVGYTF. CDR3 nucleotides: TGTGCCAGCAGCTTAGTCGTAGGCTACACCTTC.

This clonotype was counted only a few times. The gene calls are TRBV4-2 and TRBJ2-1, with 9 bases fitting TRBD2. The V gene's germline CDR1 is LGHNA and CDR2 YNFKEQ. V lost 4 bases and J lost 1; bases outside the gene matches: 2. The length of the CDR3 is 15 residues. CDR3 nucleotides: TGTGCCAGCAGCCGGACTAGCGATTCCTACAATGAGCAGTTCTTC. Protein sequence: CASSRTSDSYNEQFF.

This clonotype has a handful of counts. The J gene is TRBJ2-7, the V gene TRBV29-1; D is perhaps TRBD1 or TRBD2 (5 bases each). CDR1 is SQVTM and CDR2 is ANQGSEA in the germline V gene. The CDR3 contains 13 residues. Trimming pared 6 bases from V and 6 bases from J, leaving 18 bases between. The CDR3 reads CSVGWDAASEQYF. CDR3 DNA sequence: TGCAGCGTGGGTTGGGACGCCGCCAGCGAGCAGTACTTC.

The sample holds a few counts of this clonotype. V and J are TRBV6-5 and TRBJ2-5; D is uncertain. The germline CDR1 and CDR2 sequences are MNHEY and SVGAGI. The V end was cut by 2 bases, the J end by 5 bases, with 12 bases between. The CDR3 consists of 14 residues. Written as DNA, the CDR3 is TGTGCCAGCAGTTACACCGACGGGCAGGAGACCCAGTACTTC. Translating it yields CASSYTDGQETQYF.

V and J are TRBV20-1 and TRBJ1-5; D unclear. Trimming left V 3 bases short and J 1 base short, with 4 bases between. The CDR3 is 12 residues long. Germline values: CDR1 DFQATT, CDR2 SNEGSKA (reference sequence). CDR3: CSASISNQPQHF. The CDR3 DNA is TGCAGTGCTAGTATCAGCAATCAGCCCCAGCATTTT.

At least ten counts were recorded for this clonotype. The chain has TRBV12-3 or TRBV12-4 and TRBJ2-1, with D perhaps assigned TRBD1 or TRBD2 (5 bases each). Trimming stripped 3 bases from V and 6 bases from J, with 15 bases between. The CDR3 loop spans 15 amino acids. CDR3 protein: CASSFILGEPNEQFF. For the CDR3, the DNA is TGTGCCAGCAGTTTCATATTGGGGGAGCCCAATGAGCAGTTCTTC.

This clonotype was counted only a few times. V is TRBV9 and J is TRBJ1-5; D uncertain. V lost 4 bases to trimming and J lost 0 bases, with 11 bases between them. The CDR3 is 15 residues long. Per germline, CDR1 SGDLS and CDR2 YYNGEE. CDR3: CASSLGPNSNQPQHF. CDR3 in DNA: TGTGCCAGCAGCCTAGGACCGAATAGCAATCAGCCCCAGCATTTT. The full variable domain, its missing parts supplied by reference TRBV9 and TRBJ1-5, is DSGVTQTPKHLITATGQRVTLRCSPRSGDLSVYWYQQSLDQGLQFLIQYYNGEERAKGNILERFSAQQFPDLHSELNLSSLELGDSALYFCASSLGPNSNQPQHFGDGTRLSIL.

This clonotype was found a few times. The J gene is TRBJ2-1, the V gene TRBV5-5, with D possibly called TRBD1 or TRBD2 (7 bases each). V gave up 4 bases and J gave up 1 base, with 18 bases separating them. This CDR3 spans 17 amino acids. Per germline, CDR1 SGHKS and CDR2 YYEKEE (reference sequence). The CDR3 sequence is CASSANHRGGSYNEQFF. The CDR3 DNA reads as TGTGCCAGCAGCGCTAATCACAGGGGAGGGTCCTACAATGAGCAGTTCTTC.

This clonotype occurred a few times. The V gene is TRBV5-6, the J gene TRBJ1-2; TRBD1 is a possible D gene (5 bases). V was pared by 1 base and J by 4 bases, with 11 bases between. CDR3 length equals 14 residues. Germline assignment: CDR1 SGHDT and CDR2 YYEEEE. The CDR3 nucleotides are TGTGCCAGCAGCTTGATTAGGGGCTCCTATGGCTACACCTTC. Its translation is CASSLIRGSYGYTF. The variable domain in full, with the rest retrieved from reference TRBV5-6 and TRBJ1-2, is DAGVTQSPTHLIKTRGQQVTLRCSPKSGHDTVSWYQQALGQGPQFIFQYYEEEERQRGNFPDRFSGHQFPNYSSELNVNALLLGDSALYLCASSLIRGSYGYTFGSGTRLTVV.

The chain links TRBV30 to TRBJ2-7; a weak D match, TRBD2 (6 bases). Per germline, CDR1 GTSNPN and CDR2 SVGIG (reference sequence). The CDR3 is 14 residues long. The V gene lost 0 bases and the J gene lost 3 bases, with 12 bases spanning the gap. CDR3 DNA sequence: TGTGCCTGGAGTGTAAACCTGGGGGGCTACGAGCAGTACTTC. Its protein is CAWSVNLGGYEQYF.

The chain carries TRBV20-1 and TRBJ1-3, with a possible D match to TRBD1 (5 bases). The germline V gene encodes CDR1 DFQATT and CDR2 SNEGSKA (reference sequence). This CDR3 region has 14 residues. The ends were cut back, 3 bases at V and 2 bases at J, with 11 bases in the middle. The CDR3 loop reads CSASTQGAGNTIYF. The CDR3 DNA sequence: TGCAGTGCTAGCACCCAGGGAGCTGGAAACACCATATATTTT.

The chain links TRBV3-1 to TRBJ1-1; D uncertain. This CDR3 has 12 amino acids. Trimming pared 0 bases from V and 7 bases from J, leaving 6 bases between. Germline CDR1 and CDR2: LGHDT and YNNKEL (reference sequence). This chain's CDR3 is CASSQDMREAFF. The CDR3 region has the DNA TGTGCCAGCAGCCAAGATATGCGTGAAGCTTTCTTT.

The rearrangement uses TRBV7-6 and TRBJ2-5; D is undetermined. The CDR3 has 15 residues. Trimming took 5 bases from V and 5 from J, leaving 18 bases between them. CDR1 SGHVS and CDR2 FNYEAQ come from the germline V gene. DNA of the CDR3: TGTGCCAGCAGCCCTAAAGAGCAGGCGATGGAGACCCAGTACTTC. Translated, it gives CASSPKEQAMETQYF.

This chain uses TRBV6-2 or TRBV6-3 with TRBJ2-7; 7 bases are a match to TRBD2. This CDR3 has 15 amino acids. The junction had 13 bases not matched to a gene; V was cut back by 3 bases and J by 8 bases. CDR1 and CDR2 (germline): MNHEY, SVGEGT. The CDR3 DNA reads TGTGCCAGCAGTTATCAGGCGCGGGAGAAGTACCAGCAGTACTTC. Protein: CASSYQAREKYQQYF.